Below are 22 T cell receptor beta chains sequenced from a single sample in a study of blood T cell repertoires in COVID-19. Sequenced by immunoSEQ multiplex PCR; TCRdb stores in-frame clones only, minus some. The data show over 250,000 clones, approximately 91% seen once. Material: peripheral blood. These receptors were collected from a woman aged 25 to 39 with COVID-19, enrolled during active disease.

This clone was seen once. This chain uses TRBV19 with TRBJ1-2; maybe TRBD1 (6 bases). The CDR3 has 13 residues. The germline CDR1 and CDR2 sequences are LNHDA and SQIVND (reference sequence). Trimming removed 4 bases at V and 4 bases at J, with 10 bases between. The CDR3 spells CASSRGGVYGYTF. The CDR3 coding sequence is TGTGCCAGTAGTAGAGGGGGTGTCTATGGCTACACCTTC.

This chain links TRBV12-3 or TRBV12-4 with TRBJ1-1; D is perhaps TRBD1 (6 bases). The CDR3 contains 13 residues. Trimming stripped 6 bases from V and 6 bases from J, with 14 bases between. The CDR3 DNA reads as TGTGCCAGCAGCAATGGACAGCTCGCTGAAGCTTTCTTT. Amino acid sequence: CASSNGQLAEAFF.

This clone was found once. Other DNA sequences of this sample code for an identical CDR3. CDR3 in amino acids: CASSLTGMNTEAFF. For the CDR3, the DNA is TGTGCCAGCAGTTTAACAGGGATGAACACTGAAGCTTTCTTT. This sequence joins TRBV27 and TRBJ1-1; weak D call: TRBD1 (6 bases). V shed 2 bases and J shed 0 bases, with 7 bases lying between them. Germline-derived CDR1 and CDR2 are MNHEY and SMNVEV (reference sequence). The CDR3 runs 14 residues.

This CDR3 is CASSEYRIGGNTEAFF. The DNA for the CDR3 is TGTGCCAGCAGTGAATATAGAATCGGGGGGAACACTGAAGCTTTCTTT. The chain carries TRBV25-1 and TRBJ1-1; perhaps TRBD1 as D (5 bases). The CDR3 covers 16 residues. Germline CDR1 MGHDK, CDR2 SYGVNS. V gave up 0 bases and J gave up 1 base, with 12 bases separating them.

This chain connects TRBV7-3 to TRBJ1-2; 8 nucleotides line up with TRBD1. V gave up 1 base and J gave up 7 bases; unmatched junction bases: 8. This CDR3 region has 15 residues. Germline V CDR1 and CDR2: SGHTA, FQGTGA. The CDR3 region is CASSLITGGLSGYTF. The CDR3 region has the DNA TGTGCCAGCAGCTTAATAACAGGGGGACTAAGTGGCTACACCTTC.

The chain combines TRBV6-5 with TRBJ2-1, with D maybe TRBD1 (5 bases). In germline, CDR1 is MNHEY, CDR2 SVGAGI. The V gene lost 2 bases and the J gene lost 15 bases, with 17 bases spanning the gap. The CDR3 is 13 residues long. The CDR3 sequence: CASSYPQGLELFF. In DNA form, the CDR3 reads TGTGCCAGCAGTTACCCCCAGGGCCTAGAGTTGTTCTTC.

The chain combines TRBV9 with TRBJ2-1, with 12 bases matching TRBD2. The V gene end was trimmed by 4 bases and the J gene end by 3 bases; junction bases not matched to a gene: 2. The CDR3 totals 15 residues. Germline CDR1 reads SGDLS; CDR2 reads YYNGEE. As DNA, the CDR3 is TGTGCCAGCAGCAGGACTAGCGGGGACTACAATGAGCAGTTCTTC. Translation: CASSRTSGDYNEQFF.

The V gene is TRBV7-8, the J gene TRBJ2-2; perhaps TRBD2 as D (6 bases). The ends were cut back, 3 bases at V and 0 bases at J, with 11 bases in the middle. Germline V gene sequence: CDR1 SGHVS, CDR2 FQNEAQ. This CDR3 contains 16 residues. In DNA, the CDR3 is TGTGCCAGCAGCTTGTTAAGCGGGTCGAACACCGGGGAGCTGTTTTTT. It translates to CASSLLSGSNTGELFF.

Only one count was recorded for this clone. This chain connects TRBV27 to TRBJ2-1; 12 nucleotides agree with TRBD2. The CDR3 is made up of 17 amino acids. The V segment lost 6 bases and the J segment 9 bases; nucleotides outside the gene matches: 15. From germline, CDR1 is MNHEY and CDR2 SMNVEV (reference sequence). This chain's CDR3 is CASSNRAPSGRASEQFF. CDR3 DNA: TGTGCCAGCAGCAACAGAGCCCCTAGCGGGAGGGCCAGTGAGCAGTTCTTC.

V usage is TRBV19 and J usage is TRBJ1-6; a weak D match, TRBD1 (6 bases). The germline V gene has CDR1 LNHDA and CDR2 SQIVND (reference sequence). The CDR3 length is 16 residues. Trimming pared 0 bases from V and 9 bases from J, leaving 15 bases between. The DNA for the CDR3 is TGTGCCAGTAGTATAGATGGACAGTCCCCAACTTCACCCCTCCACTTT. Protein product: CASSIDGQSPTSPLHF. The full variable domain, in which reference TRBV19 and TRBJ1-6 provide the parts outside the CDR3, is DGGITQSPKYLFRKEGQNVTLSCEQNLNHDAMYWYRQDPGQGLRLIYYSQIVNDFQKGDIAEGYSVSREKKESFPLTVTSAQKNPTAFYLCASSIDGQSPTSPLHFGNGTRLTVT.

The chain uses TRBV30 and TRBJ2-2; 11 bases are a match to TRBD1. With V trimmed by 1 base and J by 5 bases, 6 bases remained unmatched. The germline gives CDR1 GTSNPN, CDR2 SVGIG (reference sequence). The CDR3 runs 16 residues. In nucleotides, the CDR3 is TGTGCCTGGAGTGGGACCGGGACAGGGGGAACCGGGGAGCTGTTTTTT. This translates into CAWSGTGTGGTGELFF.

This clone is a singleton in its sample. V usage is TRBV30 and J usage is TRBJ1-1, with 10 bases matching TRBD1. This CDR3 contains 16 residues. Germline CDR1 GTSNPN, CDR2 SVGIG (reference sequence). With V trimmed by 8 bases and J by 1 base, 13 bases remained unmatched. The CDR3 is CAGRGTGAFKNTEAFF. In DNA form, the CDR3 reads TGTGCCGGAAGGGGGACAGGGGCGTTTAAGAACACTGAAGCTTTCTTT. Together with reference TRBV30 and TRBJ1-1, the CDR3 gives the full variable domain: SQTIHQWPATLVQPVGSPLSLECTVEGTSNPNLYWYRQAAGRGLQLLFYSVGIGQISSEVPQNLSASRPQDRQFILSSKKLLLSDSGFYLCAGRGTGAFKNTEAFFGQGTRLTVV.

This chain connects TRBV6-5 to TRBJ2-7; 7 bases are a match to TRBD2. Germline CDR1 is MNHEY and CDR2 is SVGAGI. The CDR3 totals 13 residues. V trimming: 9 bases; J trimming: 7 bases; junction bases outside the gene matches: 12. CDR3 residues: CASTSAPRGEQYF. CDR3 coding DNA: TGTGCCAGTACTAGCGCTCCTCGGGGGGAGCAGTACTTC.

The chain carries TRBV11-2 and TRBJ1-2, with D possibly being TRBD1 (5 bases). V shed 5 bases and J shed 10 bases, with 17 bases lying between them. The CDR3 consists of 13 residues. CDR1 and CDR2 (germline): SGHAT, FQNNGV. The CDR3 reads CASSLISLRDYTF. CDR3 nucleotide sequence: TGTGCCAGCAGCCTCATCTCTCTCAGGGACTACACCTTC.

This clone has a single count. The chain links TRBV20-1 to TRBJ1-6; 7 nucleotides line up with TRBD1. Germline V lookup: CDR1 DFQATT, CDR2 SNEGSKA (reference sequence). The CDR3 contains 15 residues. With 3 bases clipped from V and 5 bases from J, the junction kept 7 bases outside the gene matches. The CDR3: CSASFGQENNSPLHF. The CDR3 nucleotides read TGCAGTGCTAGTTTTGGACAGGAGAATAATTCACCCCTCCACTTT.

This clone is a singleton in its sample. This chain uses TRBV6-5 with TRBJ1-5, with a weak D call TRBD1 (6 bases). The germline CDR1 and CDR2 sequences are MNHEY and SVGAGI. Trimming took 8 bases from V and 8 from J, leaving 19 bases between them. This CDR3 is built from 14 residues. This CDR3 is CASSKTGREEPQHF. CDR3 DNA: TGTGCCAGCTCTAAAACAGGGAGGGAGGAGCCCCAGCATTTT.

CDR3 nucleotide sequence: TGTGCCAGCAGTGAAATCCAGGGGGCGCCTGGCTACACCTTC. Its translation: CASSEIQGAPGYTF. The V and J genes are TRBV2 and TRBJ1-2; TRBD1 matches at 8 bases. This CDR3 has 14 amino acids. Unmatched junction bases numbered 6, after V lost 2 bases and J lost 7 bases. CDR1 SNHLY and CDR2 FYNNEI come from the germline V gene.

This chain uses TRBV6-4 with TRBJ1-2, with 8 nucleotides matching TRBD1. The CDR3 has 14 amino acids. The V segment lost 6 bases and the J segment 2 bases; nucleotides outside the gene matches: 5. The germline CDR1 and CDR2 sequences are MRHNA and SNTAGT. The CDR3 region is CASSSGQGNYGYTF. CDR3 in DNA: TGTGCCAGCAGCTCCGGACAGGGCAACTATGGCTACACCTTC.

The chain recombines TRBV19 with TRBJ1-1; D not resolved. The CDR3 runs 12 residues. V dropped 7 bases and J dropped 1 base, with 7 bases sitting between them. CDR1 and CDR2 from the germline V gene are LNHDA and SQIVND (reference sequence). Here the CDR3 reads CASTPGNTEAFF. In DNA, the CDR3 is TGTGCCAGTACGCCAGGGAACACTGAAGCTTTCTTT.

This clone occurred once. The chain combines TRBV6-5 with TRBJ1-2; D remains ambiguous. Germline CDR1 reads MNHEY; CDR2 reads SVGAGI. V was clipped by 2 bases and J by 8 bases, with 12 bases between them. The CDR3 has 13 residues. The CDR3 sequence: CASSYPAVGGYTF. The CDR3 nucleotides are TGTGCCAGCAGTTACCCCGCAGTTGGCGGCTACACCTTC.

This chain links TRBV7-9 with TRBJ1-2; 10 bases map to TRBD1. CDR1 and CDR2 (germline): SEHNR, FQNEAQ (reference sequence). The CDR3 length is 14 residues. J lost 8 bases, V lost 6 bases, and 9 bases had no gene match. This CDR3 reads CASSSPGQGEGYTF. The CDR3 DNA sequence: TGTGCCAGCAGTTCCCCCGGACAGGGGGAAGGCTACACCTTC.

V is TRBV12-3 or TRBV12-4 and J is TRBJ1-2, with a possible D match to TRBD1 (6 bases). The CDR3 contains 13 residues. V shed 4 bases and J shed 2 bases, with 8 bases lying between them. The CDR3 sequence: CASSSQGNYGYTF. The CDR3 DNA sequence: TGTGCCAGCAGTTCACAGGGAAACTATGGCTACACCTTC.